This T cell receptor (beta chain) was identified during a study of blood T cell repertoires in COVID-19. Study-wide context: COVID-19 samples, acute and convalescent, were from the United States, Italy and Spain. T cells, B-cell-depleted T cells, or PBMCs provided the cDNA or gDNA that served as material.

V lost 0 bases and J lost 0; bases outside the gene matches: 11. The CDR3 covers 20 residues. Per the germline V gene, CDR1 is SGHNT and CDR2 is YYREEE (reference sequence). As handled by the study authors: Amplification from reference gene primers served as the basis for estimated nucleated cell counts. Only in-frame clones appear in the TCRdb table, and some are missing; sequencing was by immunoSEQ multiplex PCR. V and J calls and clone size follow that table, whereas D and trimming were derived from the DNA. The sample consists of some 260,000 clones, roughly 84% of them appearing once. Sequencing used peripheral blood. V and J are TRBV5-4 and TRBJ2-7; 14 nucleotides agree with TRBD2. This receptor was obtained from a woman younger than 30 with acute or convalescent COVID-19. CDR3 protein: CASSLAGAVGLAGVSYEQYF. CDR3 DNA sequence: TGTGCCAGCAGCTTGGCGGGCGCAGTGGGACTAGCGGGAGTCTCCTACGAGCAGTACTTC.